The 28 T cell receptor beta chains in this list originate from one sample, sequenced in a study of shared clonotypes between healthy human individuals. The method was immunoSEQ multiplex PCR; TCRdb's version includes in-frame clones alone and lacks a portion of them. The sample consists of about a million clones, around 75% of them appearing once. Sequencing was done on a sample of memory CD4+ T cells sorted from blood. Subset: CD45RA-negative fraction. All receptors derive from a man between 18 and 35 years old in good health.

This clone turned up a few times. The rearrangement links TRBV7-9 to TRBJ1-4; a weak D match, TRBD1 (5 bases). The germline gives CDR1 SEHNR, CDR2 FQNEAQ (reference sequence). The CDR3 consists of 17 residues. V gave up 0 bases and J gave up 5 bases, with 16 bases separating them. CDR3: CASSLAEGAGRNEKLFF. CDR3 nucleotide sequence: TGTGCCAGCAGCTTAGCGGAAGGGGCAGGACGAAATGAAAAACTGTTTTTT.

V is TRBV11-3 and J is TRBJ1-4; D not resolved. Germline values: CDR1 SGHNT, CDR2 YENEEA. The CDR3 consists of 14 residues. V gave up 4 bases and J gave up 0 bases, with 6 bases separating them. Written as DNA, the CDR3 is TGTGCCAGCAGCTCGAGTGCAACTAATGAAAAACTGTTTTTT. Translation: CASSSSATNEKLFF.

A single count supports this clone. The chain employs TRBV10-3 and TRBJ2-6; D gene unclear. Germline CDR1 ENHRY, CDR2 SYGVKD. Trimming removed 7 bases from V and 0 bases from J, with 10 bases in between. The CDR3 covers 15 residues. DNA for the CDR3: TGTGCCATCAAGGCAGGCAACTCTGGGGCCAACGTCCTGACTTTC. This translates into CAIKAGNSGANVLTF.

A note on this clone: In the same sample, other DNA sequences code for this CDR3. This sequence joins TRBV5-1 and TRBJ2-5; D is perhaps TRBD2 (5 bases). The V end was cut by 2 bases, the J end by 5 bases, with 10 bases between. The CDR3 has 13 residues. Germline V lookup: CDR1 SGHRS, CDR2 YFSETQ. The CDR3 reads CASSLEGWETQYF. The CDR3 DNA reads as TGCGCCAGCAGCTTAGAGGGCTGGGAGACCCAGTACTTC.

This clone was picked up one time. The chain couples TRBV5-1 to TRBJ2-5; the D gene is possibly TRBD2 (5 bases). Germline CDR1 reads SGHRS; CDR2 reads YFSETQ. The CDR3 is 14 amino acids. The germline V and J ends were trimmed by 3 bases and 4 bases, with 13 bases remaining between them. The DNA of the CDR3 is TGCGCCAGCAGCTCTACACGAGAGGGAGAGACCCAGTACTTC. It yields the protein CASSSTREGETQYF.

The chain recombines TRBV2 with TRBJ2-2; D not certain. V shed 1 base and J shed 0 bases, with 6 bases lying between them. This CDR3 has 15 residues. CDR1 and CDR2 (germline): SNHLY, FYNNEI. CDR3 loop: CASSEGRSNTGELFF. The DNA of the CDR3 is TGTGCCAGCAGTGAAGGGCGGTCGAACACCGGGGAGCTGTTTTTT. Combining the CDR3 with reference TRBV2 and TRBJ2-2 gives the whole variable domain EPEVTQTPSHQVTQMGQEVILRCVPISNHLYFYWYRQILGQKVEFLVSFYNNEISEKSEIFDDQFSVERPDGSNFTLKIRSTKLEDSAMYFCASSEGRSNTGELFFGEGSRLTVL.

The rearrangement links TRBV27 to TRBJ2-7; D may correspond to TRBD1 or TRBD2 (5 bases each). Per the germline V gene, CDR1 is MNHEY and CDR2 is SMNVEV (reference sequence). The length of the CDR3 is 17 residues. The V end lost 1 base, the J end lost 0 bases, and 16 bases lay between the germline ends. In nucleotides, the CDR3 is TGTGCCAGCAGTTTATACCCCGCTACGAGGGGCTCCTACGAGCAGTACTTC. Translated, it gives CASSLYPATRGSYEQYF.

This clone was counted only a few times. One end of the junction is discordant with germline, which a read error may explain. Other DNA variants within this sample encode the same CDR3. The V call is TRBV7-7, the J call TRBJ2-7; 12 bases agree with TRBD1. Germline CDR1 reads SSHAT; CDR2 reads FNYEAQ (reference sequence). This CDR3 has 14 residues. CDR3 DNA: TGTGCTAGCAGCCTGGGACAGGGGGCCCACGAGCAGTACTTC. It codes for CASSLGQGAHEQYF. The variable domain in full, with the rest retrieved from reference TRBV7-7 and TRBJ2-7, is GAGVSQSPRYKVTKRGQDVTLRCDPISSHATLYWYQQALGQGPEFLTYFNYEAQPDKSGLPSDRFSAERPEGSISTLTIQRTEQRDSAMYRCASSLGQGAHEQYFGPGTRLTVT.

This clone showed up just once. The chain employs TRBV5-4 and TRBJ2-3, with 11 bases fitting TRBD2. Trimming removed 4 bases from V and 2 bases from J; junction bases left unmatched: 3. The CDR3 covers 15 residues. Looked up from germline, CDR1 is SGHNT and CDR2 is YYREEE (reference sequence). CDR3 sequence reads: CASSPTSGTTDTQYF. The DNA of the CDR3 is TGTGCCAGCAGCCCGACTAGCGGGACCACAGATACGCAGTATTTT.

The chain carries TRBV2 and TRBJ1-2; 8 positions agree with TRBD1. CDR1 SNHLY and CDR2 FYNNEI come from the germline V gene. The length of the CDR3 is 15 residues. V was pared by 3 bases and J by 7 bases, with 10 bases of the junction left unmatched. As DNA, the CDR3 is TGTGCCAGCAGTGATTCCCAGGGGGCCCTAGGTGGCTACACCTTC. Translating it yields CASSDSQGALGGYTF.

On this clone itself: Within the sample, other DNA sequences also encode this same CDR3. The chain recombines TRBV11-2 with TRBJ2-2; no clear D. The V and J ends lost 5 bases and 2 bases respectively, with 6 bases between them. From germline, CDR1 is SGHAT and CDR2 FQNNGV. The CDR3 totals 13 residues. The CDR3 DNA reads TGTGCCAGCAGCCGCAGTAACACCGGGGAGCTGTTTTTT. It yields the protein CASSRSNTGELFF.

V and J are TRBV2 and TRBJ1-4; unclear D gene. CDR3 length equals 13 residues. V dropped 4 bases and J dropped 8 bases, with 11 bases sitting between them. Germline lookup yields CDR1 SNHLY and CDR2 FYNNEI. The DNA of the CDR3 is TGTGCCAGCAGTGGAGGCGGCAACGAAAAACTGTTTTTT. It specifies CASSGGGNEKLFF.

J is TRBJ2-3 and V is TRBV4-1; D is tentatively TRBD1 or TRBD2 (5 bases each). Germline V gene data show CDR1 as MGHRA and CDR2 as YSYEKL. CDR3 size: 18 residues. Trimming took 0 bases from V and 5 from J, leaving 21 bases between them. CDR3 protein: CASSQERGAEPERDTQYF. The CDR3 DNA is TGCGCCAGCAGCCAAGAGAGGGGAGCGGAGCCCGAAAGAGATACGCAGTATTTT.

The rearrangement joins TRBV6-5 to TRBJ1-2; D is ambiguous. Germline-derived CDR1 and CDR2 are MNHEY and SVGAGI. The CDR3 has 14 amino acids. Trimming cost V 0 bases and J 7 bases, with 12 bases left between them. The CDR3: CASSYSTPRSGYTF. The DNA for the CDR3 is TGTGCCAGCAGTTACTCGACGCCGAGATCTGGCTACACCTTC.

Concerning this clone itself: The sample has other DNA sequences that encode this CDR3 too. This rearrangement joins TRBV5-6 to TRBJ1-1; TRBD1 is a possible D gene (5 bases). CDR1 and CDR2 from the germline V gene are SGHDT and YYEEEE. CDR3 length: 16 amino acids. The ends were cut back, 0 bases at V and 1 base at J, with 13 bases in the middle. CDR3 sequence reads: CASSLEAGRKNTEAFF. The CDR3 DNA follows: TGTGCCAGCAGCTTGGAAGCAGGGCGTAAGAACACTGAAGCTTTCTTT.

This clone appeared a few times. The chain has TRBV2 and TRBJ1-5; maybe TRBD1 (6 bases). The CDR3 totals 16 residues. Germline V gene data show CDR1 as SNHLY and CDR2 as FYNNEI. Deletions cut 4 bases from V and 1 base from J, with 14 bases between. The CDR3 nucleotides read TGTGCCAGCAGTGGGACAGCCCCGAGGAGCAATCAGCCCCAGCATTTT. Translating it yields CASSGTAPRSNQPQHF.

This clone was counted between two and nine times. This chain connects TRBV18 to TRBJ1-6; perhaps TRBD1 as D (5 bases). Germline V gives CDR1 KGHSH, CDR2 LQKENI. The CDR3 is 15 amino acids. V lost 6 bases to trimming and J lost 8 bases, with 17 bases between them. As DNA, the CDR3 is TGTGCCAGCTCGGCGATCTGGGGAGGGGATTCACCCCTCCACTTT. Translation: CASSAIWGGDSPLHF.

The V gene is TRBV6-1, the J gene TRBJ1-6; tentatively, D is TRBD1 (6 bases). The germline V gene has CDR1 MNHNS and CDR2 SASEGT. The V and J ends lost 4 bases and 5 bases respectively, with 15 bases between them. CDR3 length: 16 residues. CDR3 DNA sequence: TGTGCCAGCAGTGCCCAGGGGAGGCTTAATAATTCACCCCTCCACTTT. It translates to CASSAQGRLNNSPLHF.

The chain recombines TRBV6-5 with TRBJ2-3, with a possible D match to TRBD1 (6 bases). The CDR3 is 15 residues long. V lost 0 bases to trimming and J lost 6 bases, with 13 bases between them. Germline V gene sequence: CDR1 MNHEY, CDR2 SVGAGI. CDR3 nucleotides: TGTGCCAGCAGTTACTCGAGGGGGACACCTGATACGCAGTATTTT. It translates to CASSYSRGTPDTQYF.

The rearrangement uses TRBV5-1 and TRBJ2-7; 7 nucleotides agree with TRBD1. The CDR3 runs to 17 residues. Germline CDR1 SGHRS, CDR2 YFSETQ. After removal of 3 bases from V and 0 bases from J, the junction contained 12 bases not matched to a gene. CDR3 bases: TGCGCCAGCAGCTCCCACACTGGACAGGACAGCTCCTACGAGCAGTACTTC. Translating gives CASSSHTGQDSSYEQYF.

This clone appeared once. CDR3 region: CATGDPNYGYTF. The CDR3 coding sequence is TGTGCGACGGGGGACCCTAACTATGGCTACACCTTC. V and J are TRBV28 and TRBJ1-2; D may be TRBD1 (5 bases). The length of the CDR3 is 12 residues. Germline loops: CDR1 MDHEN, CDR2 SYDVKM.

The chain links TRBV14 to TRBJ2-6; 8 nucleotides match TRBD1. Germline CDR1 reads SGHDN; CDR2 reads FVKESK. This CDR3 has 15 residues. The V segment lost 4 bases and the J segment 4 bases; nucleotides outside the gene matches: 3. This chain's CDR3 is CASSLQGAGANVLTF. The CDR3, as DNA: TGTGCCAGCAGCCTCCAGGGGGCCGGGGCCAACGTCCTGACTTTC. The variable domain in full, with the rest retrieved from reference TRBV14 and TRBJ2-6, is EAGVTQFPSHSVIEKGQTVTLRCDPISGHDNLYWYRRVMGKEIKFLLHFVKESKQDESGMPNNRFLAERTGGTYSTLKVQPAELEDSGVYFCASSLQGAGANVLTFGAGSRLTVL.

This chain's CDR3 is CASSQDRGQGWDIQYF. CDR3 coding DNA: TGCGCCAGCAGCCAAGATCGGGGACAGGGGTGGGACATTCAGTACTTC. V and J are TRBV4-1 and TRBJ2-4, with 10 bases that match TRBD1. Unmatched junction bases numbered 7, after V lost 0 bases and J lost 8 bases. The CDR3 has 16 residues. Germline-derived CDR1 and CDR2 are MGHRA and YSYEKL.

This chain uses TRBV7-2 with TRBJ2-1; no clear D. Germline loops: CDR1 SGHTA, CDR2 FQGNSA. The CDR3 runs to 13 residues. V lost 5 bases and J lost 4, with 9 bases in between. The CDR3 reads CASSHGRYNEQFF. DNA of the CDR3: TGTGCCAGCAGCCACGGGCGGTACAATGAGCAGTTCTTC.

V is TRBV29-1 and J is TRBJ2-1; no clear D. Trimming left V 2 bases short and J 7 bases short, with 12 bases between. From germline, CDR1 is SQVTM and CDR2 ANQGSEA. The CDR3 is 13 amino acids. CDR3 nucleotides: TGCAGCGTTGAACTGGGCCCGCCGAATGAGCAGTTCTTC. Protein product: CSVELGPPNEQFF.

The chain joins TRBV25-1 to TRBJ2-3; TRBD1 aligns across 7 bases. With 8 bases clipped from V and 2 bases from J, the junction kept 7 bases outside the gene matches. CDR3 size: 14 residues. Germline loops: CDR1 MGHDK, CDR2 SYGVNS. For the CDR3, the DNA is TGTGCCAGCTCCGGGACAGCCTACACAGATACGCAGTATTTT. Protein product: CASSGTAYTDTQYF.

This clone showed up many times. J is TRBJ1-1 and V is TRBV7-2; no clear D. The CDR3 extends over 13 amino acids. V was clipped by 1 base and J by 6 bases, with 9 bases between them. Germline lookup yields CDR1 SGHTA and CDR2 FQGNSA. Written as DNA, the CDR3 is TGTGCCAGCAGCTTAGATCTAACTGCTGAAGCTTTCTTT. Protein sequence: CASSLDLTAEAFF.

The chain uses TRBV5-1 and TRBJ1-2; the D is unclear. The CDR3 is made up of 12 amino acids. Germline values: CDR1 SGHRS, CDR2 YFSETQ. V was pared by 1 base and J by 3 bases, with 4 bases between. CDR3 nucleotide sequence: TGCGCCAGCAGCTTGCCGGACTATGGCTACACCTTC. Protein sequence: CASSLPDYGYTF.